What follows are 31 T cell receptor beta chains derived from one specimen sequenced in a study of T cell responses to AZD1222 COVID-19 vaccine. Here immunoSEQ multiplex PCR was the method, and the copy in TCRdb shows in-frame clones only, minus some. The table lists 120,000 to 150,000 clones, 75% to 90% of them singletons, with roughly 4.7% in the top ten. This specimen consisted of peripheral blood, obtained on day 0 of AZD1222 vaccination. These receptors were taken from an adult in good health.

The chain uses TRBV30 and TRBJ1-6; no clear D gene. The CDR3 runs to 12 residues. The germline V gene has CDR1 GTSNPN and CDR2 SVGIG (reference sequence). With 7 bases removed from V and 6 bases from J, the gap between germline ends came to 10 bases. This chain's CDR3 is CASRRSNSPLHF. The CDR3 DNA follows: TGTGCCTCCAGAAGGAGTAATTCACCCCTCCACTTT.

In the case of this clone: Other DNA sequences of this sample code for an identical CDR3. The chain links TRBV5-1 to TRBJ2-1; tentatively, D is TRBD2 (6 bases). CDR3 size: 15 residues. The V and J ends lost 0 bases and 3 bases respectively, with 10 bases between them. Germline CDR1 is SGHRS and CDR2 is YFSETQ. This CDR3 reads CASSLGGGSYNEQFF. In DNA form, the CDR3 reads TGCGCCAGCAGCTTGGGTGGAGGGAGCTACAATGAGCAGTTCTTC.

The chain has TRBV4-1 and TRBJ2-3; 7 bases match TRBD2. Germline trimming cut 5 bases from V and 1 base from J; bases unmatched to any gene: 9. Germline V gene lookup returns CDR1 MGHRA and CDR2 YSYEKL. There are 16 residues in the CDR3. CDR3 amino acids: CASSFTLAAGTDTQYF. The CDR3 DNA is TGCGCCAGCAGCTTCACCCTAGCGGCGGGCACAGATACGCAGTATTTT.

This CDR3 reads CASSPFGSGFAGELFF. CDR3 in DNA: TGTGCCAGCAGCCCTTTCGGGAGTGGGTTTGCCGGGGAGCTGTTTTTT. J is TRBJ2-2 and V is TRBV7-8, with TRBD2 as a possible D gene (6 bases). The CDR3 runs to 16 residues. Trimming shortened V by 5 bases and J by 6 bases, and 19 bases separated the two germline ends. CDR1 SGHVS and CDR2 FQNEAQ come from the germline V gene.

This sequence joins TRBV25-1 and TRBJ2-7; tentatively, D is TRBD1 (6 bases). The CDR3 spans 13 residues. V shed 7 bases and J shed 2 bases, with 12 bases lying between them. CDR1 and CDR2 (germline): MGHDK, SYGVNS. This CDR3 is CASKGQGTYEQYF. CDR3 in DNA: TGTGCCAGCAAGGGGCAGGGGACCTACGAGCAGTACTTC.

The rearrangement uses TRBV15 and TRBJ1-5, with D unresolved. Germline CDR1 reads LNHNV; CDR2 reads YYDKDF (reference sequence). Trimming left V 1 base short and J 3 bases short, with 10 bases between. This CDR3 is 15 amino acids long. The CDR3 spells CATSRVRGPNQPQHF. The CDR3 DNA sequence: TGTGCCACCAGCAGAGTACGCGGCCCCAATCAGCCCCAGCATTTT.

The rearrangement joins TRBV27 to TRBJ1-6; 8 nucleotides line up with TRBD1. The germline V gene encodes CDR1 MNHEY and CDR2 SMNVEV (reference sequence). The CDR3 has 13 residues. V lost 6 bases to trimming and J lost 9 bases; unmatched junction nucleotides: 4. CDR3 sequence reads: CASRDRDRSPLHF. In DNA form, the CDR3 reads TGTGCCAGCAGGGACAGGGATCGTTCACCCCTCCACTTT.

This clone was counted between two and nine times. The rearrangement joins TRBV15 to TRBJ2-7; no clear D. The germline V gene has CDR1 LNHNV and CDR2 YYDKDF (reference sequence). The CDR3 is 13 amino acids. V shed 0 bases and J shed 3 bases, with 6 bases lying between them. CDR3 loop: CATSRDYLYEQYF. In DNA, the CDR3 is TGTGCCACCAGCAGAGATTATCTCTACGAGCAGTACTTC.

This clone was counted once. The chain links TRBV10-3 to TRBJ2-5; 7 bases line up with TRBD2. Germline lookup yields CDR1 ENHRY and CDR2 SYGVKD. CDR3 size: 14 residues. J was trimmed by 5 bases and V by 4 bases; bases with no gene match: 7. The CDR3 loop is CAISGNGLEETQYF. The CDR3 nucleotides read TGTGCCATCAGTGGGAACGGACTAGAGGAGACCCAGTACTTC.

This clone appeared once. The chain employs TRBV9 and TRBJ2-3; the D gene is possibly TRBD2 (6 bases). The V end was cut by 0 bases, the J end by 4 bases, with 21 bases between. The CDR3 length is 18 residues. The germline CDR1 and CDR2 sequences are SGDLS and YYNGEE. The CDR3, as DNA: TGTGCCAGCAGCGTAGCTACTAGCCTCACGATCGGCGCAGATACGCAGTATTTT. It yields the protein CASSVATSLTIGADTQYF.

In this sample, this clone turned up once. The gene calls are TRBV5-1 and TRBJ1-6; 7 nucleotides align to TRBD1. Germline V lookup: CDR1 SGHRS, CDR2 YFSETQ. Losses at the gene ends were 4 bases for V and 6 bases for J; bases not matched to a gene: 7. CDR3 size: 15 residues. In DNA form, the CDR3 reads TGCGCCAGCAGCGTTACGGGACAGCTTAATTCACCCCTCCACTTT. This translates into CASSVTGQLNSPLHF.

This clone was seen only a few times. The V gene is TRBV3-1 (or the pseudogene TRBV3-2), the J gene TRBJ2-7, with TRBD1 matching 7 bases. CDR3 length: 13 amino acids. V was clipped by 2 bases and J by 3 bases; unmatched bases: 1. CDR1 is LGHDT and CDR2 is YNNKEL in the germline V gene (reference sequence). The CDR3: CASSQNRGYEQYF. In nucleotides, the CDR3 is TGTGCCAGCAGCCAAAACAGGGGCTACGAGCAGTACTTC.

This clone was observed a handful of times. V gene TRBV7-3 combines with J gene TRBJ2-1; TRBD2 aligns across 7 bases. Germline trimming cut 2 bases from V and 9 bases from J; bases unmatched to any gene: 19. The CDR3 spans 18 residues. From germline, CDR1 is SGHTA and CDR2 FQGTGA. The CDR3 protein is CASSLLPPSGNVAGEQFF. CDR3 coding DNA: TGTGCCAGCAGCTTACTCCCCCCGAGCGGGAATGTAGCAGGTGAGCAGTTCTTC.

V usage is TRBV5-8 and J usage is TRBJ2-4, with TRBD1 matching 7 bases. Germline CDR1 and CDR2: SGHTS and YDEGEE. V lost 2 bases to trimming and J lost 0 bases; unmatched junction nucleotides: 5. The CDR3 contains 16 residues. The CDR3 coding sequence is TGTGCCAGCAGCTTAAGGACAGGACTAGCCAAAAACATTCAGTACTTC. This sequence encodes CASSLRTGLAKNIQYF.

This chain uses TRBV7-9 with TRBJ1-2; unclear D gene. V lost 5 bases and J 4 bases, leaving 14 bases between the germline ends. The V gene's germline CDR1 is SEHNR and CDR2 FQNEAQ (reference sequence). The CDR3 spans 14 residues. As DNA, the CDR3 is TGTGCCAGCAGCCTGAATCCTGGCCCCTATGGCTACACCTTC. Translated: CASSLNPGPYGYTF.

This chain links TRBV6-6 with TRBJ1-1; D is unresolved. The CDR3 is 11 residues long. V was shortened by 8 bases and J by 0 bases, with 4 bases between the two germline ends. Germline lookup yields CDR1 MNHNY and CDR2 SVGAGI (reference sequence). CDR3 nucleotide sequence: TGTGCCAGCTACCTGAACACTGAAGCTTTCTTT. This encodes CASYLNTEAFF.

The chain couples TRBV6-1 to TRBJ2-3, with 8 bases fitting TRBD2. The CDR3 is 18 residues long. Germline trimming cut 2 bases from V and 6 bases from J; bases unmatched to any gene: 16. The germline gives CDR1 MNHNS, CDR2 SASEGT. The CDR3 loop is CASSEMEGSSGLGDTQYF. Here the CDR3 DNA reads TGTGCCAGCAGTGAAATGGAGGGGTCTAGCGGGCTCGGTGATACGCAGTATTTT.

The gene calls are TRBV7-2 and TRBJ1-2; D possibly corresponds to TRBD1 (6 bases). Trimming cost V 4 bases and J 3 bases, with 18 bases left between them. The CDR3 is made up of 16 amino acids. Germline lookup yields CDR1 SGHTA and CDR2 FQGNSA. The CDR3 spells CASSSGGGQRYYGYTF. The CDR3 nucleotides read TGTGCCAGCAGCTCAGGCGGGGGCCAACGCTACTATGGCTACACCTTC.

This clone was detected a few times. The chain has TRBV6-1 and TRBJ1-1; the D is unclear. V was cut by 0 bases and J by 1 base, with 6 bases left in between. Germline values: CDR1 MNHNS, CDR2 SASEGT. There are 14 residues in the CDR3. CDR3 residues: CASSEAEPNTEAFF. CDR3 bases: TGTGCCAGCAGTGAAGCTGAGCCGAACACTGAAGCTTTCTTT.

This sequence joins TRBV19 and TRBJ1-5, with a tentative D call TRBD1 (5 bases). Germline CDR1 and CDR2: LNHDA and SQIVND (reference sequence). Trimming removed 8 bases at V and 1 base at J, with 9 bases between. This CDR3 has 13 residues. This CDR3 is CASHRDSNQPQHF. The DNA of the CDR3 is TGTGCCAGTCACCGGGACAGCAATCAGCCCCAGCATTTT.

The rearrangement links TRBV7-6 to TRBJ2-1, with D unresolved. The CDR3 covers 13 residues. CDR1 is SGHVS, CDR2 FNYEAQ, per germline. Trimming shortened V by 4 bases and J by 8 bases, and 12 bases separated the two germline ends. CDR3 in amino acids: CASSSRNPYEQFF. The CDR3 coding sequence is TGTGCCAGCAGCTCCCGCAATCCCTATGAGCAGTTCTTC. The full variable domain, in which reference TRBV7-6 and TRBJ2-1 provide the parts outside the CDR3, is GAGVSQSPRYKVTKRGQDVALRCDPISGHVSLYWYRQALGQGPEFLTYFNYEAQQDKSGLPNDRFSAERPEGSISTLTIQRTEQRDSAMYRCASSSRNPYEQFFGPGTRLTVL.

This chain links TRBV13 with TRBJ2-5; 7 bases align to TRBD2. CDR1 is PRHDT, CDR2 FYEKMQ, per germline (reference sequence). CDR3 length equals 14 residues. With 3 bases clipped from V and 4 bases from J, the junction kept 5 bases outside the gene matches. The CDR3 bases are TGTGCCAGCAGCTTCGGCGGGGGAGGAGAGACCCAGTACTTC. Residues: CASSFGGGGETQYF.

CDR3 protein: CAWSEDDRYYGYTF. CDR3 nucleotide sequence: TGTGCCTGGAGTGAAGATGACAGATACTATGGCTACACCTTC. This chain joins TRBV30 and TRBJ1-2, with D possibly being TRBD1 (5 bases). The CDR3 loop spans 14 amino acids. CDR1 GTSNPN and CDR2 SVGIG come from the germline V gene (reference sequence). With 1 base removed from V and 3 bases from J, the gap between germline ends came to 12 bases.

The gene calls are TRBV24-1 and TRBJ1-2, with D uncertain. The CDR3 consists of 13 residues. Germline V CDR1 and CDR2: KGHDR, SFDVKD. V dropped 8 bases and J dropped 5 bases, with 14 bases sitting between them. CDR3 sequence reads: CATKRLHPYGYTF. DNA of the CDR3: TGTGCCACCAAACGGCTCCATCCTTATGGCTACACCTTC.

This clone appeared a few times. The rearrangement links TRBV4-1 to TRBJ2-7; D is uncertain. The germline V and J ends were trimmed by 2 bases and 2 bases, with 19 bases remaining between them. This CDR3 has 17 residues. From germline, CDR1 is MGHRA and CDR2 YSYEKL. As DNA, the CDR3 is TGCGCCAGCAGCCAACCTTCGTCCCGGATATTGCCCTACGAGCAGTACTTC. Protein sequence: CASSQPSSRILPYEQYF.

This clone showed up just once. This chain joins TRBV30 and TRBJ1-2, with 9 bases aligning to TRBD1. V shed 1 base, J shed 7 bases, and the junction held 4 bases outside the gene matches. CDR1 is GTSNPN and CDR2 is SVGIG in the germline V gene (reference sequence). The CDR3 runs to 13 residues. CDR3 sequence (DNA): TGTGCCTGGAGTGACAGGGGGCTCGGTGGCTACACCTTC. Its protein product is CAWSDRGLGGYTF.

The genes are TRBV2 and TRBJ2-1; maybe TRBD2 (5 bases). The CDR3 spans 15 residues. From germline, CDR1 is SNHLY and CDR2 FYNNEI. With 2 bases removed from V and 2 bases from J, the gap between germline ends came to 10 bases. The CDR3 nucleotides are TGTGCCAGCAGTGAATGGCGGACTCCCTACAATGAGCAGTTCTTC. Protein product: CASSEWRTPYNEQFF. The whole variable domain, filled in from reference TRBV2 and TRBJ2-1, reads EPEVTQTPSHQVTQMGQEVILRCVPISNHLYFYWYRQILGQKVEFLVSFYNNEISEKSEIFDDQFSVERPDGSNFTLKIRSTKLEDSAMYFCASSEWRTPYNEQFFGPGTRLTVL.

The count of this clone is one. V gene TRBV6-1 combines with J gene TRBJ1-5; 7 positions agree with TRBD1. CDR3 length: 17 residues. V lost 3 bases, J lost 6 bases, and 14 bases stayed unmatched. Germline-derived CDR1 and CDR2 are MNHNS and SASEGT. The CDR3 coding sequence is TGTGCCAGCAGTGATGACAGGGTCGGCGGTGCGAGTCAGCCCCAGCATTTT. It specifies CASSDDRVGGASQPQHF.

This clone was found once. The chain joins TRBV27 to TRBJ1-2; 9 positions agree with TRBD1. V shed 5 bases, J shed 5 bases, and the junction held 3 bases outside the gene matches. The CDR3 is 13 amino acids. Germline CDR1 and CDR2: MNHEY and SMNVEV (reference sequence). The CDR3 nucleotides read TGTGCCAGCAGTCCGACAGGGGGGTATGGCTACACCTTC. Residues: CASSPTGGYGYTF.

This clone has a single count. The chain carries TRBV13 and TRBJ1-6; 7 bases are a match to TRBD1. V lost 5 bases to trimming and J lost 6 bases; unmatched junction nucleotides: 10. The CDR3 sequence is 16 residues long. The germline V gene encodes CDR1 PRHDT and CDR2 FYEKMQ (reference sequence). This CDR3 is CASSNRGSRANSPLHF. The CDR3 DNA follows: TGTGCCAGCAGCAACAGGGGCAGTAGAGCTAATTCACCCCTCCACTTT.

The chain is built from TRBV10-2 and TRBJ2-5, with D uncertain. The CDR3 length is 14 residues. Trimming left V 2 bases short and J 2 bases short, with 9 bases between. From germline, CDR1 is WSHSY and CDR2 SAAADI. CDR3 protein: CASSEARVQETQYF. DNA of the CDR3: TGCGCCAGCAGTGAGGCTAGGGTTCAAGAGACCCAGTACTTC.